One T cell receptor (beta chain) is described in this entry. The protocol was immunoSEQ multiplex PCR, while the TCRdb copy is restricted to in-frame clones and leaves out a portion. The repertoire holds over 65,000 clones, with just under 95% as singletons. This entry is derived from a study of OX40 agonist ivuxolimab in advanced cancers. Germline CDR1 MNHNS, CDR2 SASEGT. The CDR3 spans 13 residues. The V end was cut by 8 bases, the J end by 6 bases, with 16 bases between. Autoimmune disease history or systemic immunosuppression disqualified patients. The chain combines TRBV6-1 with TRBJ1-2, with D unclear. This receptor was obtained from an adult with an advanced solid tumor such as melanoma, head and neck, liver or kidney cancer. The material was CD4+ or CD8+ T cells sorted from blood, obtained in a trial of the OX40 agonist ivuxolimab. This chain's CDR3 is CASLPPNMDGYTF. CDR3 sequence (DNA): TGTGCCAGCCTACCCCCCAACATGGATGGCTACACCTTC.